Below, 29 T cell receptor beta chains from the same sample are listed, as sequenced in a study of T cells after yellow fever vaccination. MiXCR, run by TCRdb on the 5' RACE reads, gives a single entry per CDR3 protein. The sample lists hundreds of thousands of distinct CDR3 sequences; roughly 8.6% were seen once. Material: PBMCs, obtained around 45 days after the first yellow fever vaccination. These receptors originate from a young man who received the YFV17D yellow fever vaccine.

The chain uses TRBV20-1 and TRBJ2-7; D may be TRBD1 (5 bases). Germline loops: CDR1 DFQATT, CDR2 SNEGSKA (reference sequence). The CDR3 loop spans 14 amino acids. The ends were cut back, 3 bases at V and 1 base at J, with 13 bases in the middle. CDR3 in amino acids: CSASSGIRSYEQYF. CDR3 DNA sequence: TGCAGTGCTAGCTCAGGGATACGGTCCTACGAGCAGTACTTC.

CDR3 region: CASSLGSLPNEQFF. CDR3 bases: TGCGCCAGCAGCTTGGGGAGTCTGCCCAATGAGCAGTTCTTC. The gene calls are TRBV5-1 and TRBJ2-1; D is unclear. CDR3 length: 14 amino acids. Germline CDR1 is SGHRS and CDR2 is YFSETQ. The V gene lost 0 bases and the J gene lost 6 bases, with 10 bases spanning the gap.

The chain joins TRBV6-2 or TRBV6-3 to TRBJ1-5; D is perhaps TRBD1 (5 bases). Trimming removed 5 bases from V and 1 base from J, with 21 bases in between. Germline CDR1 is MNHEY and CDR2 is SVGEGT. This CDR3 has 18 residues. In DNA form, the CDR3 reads TGTGCCAGCAGTAACATCCCGGGGACGTTTAGGAGCAATCAGCCCCAGCATTTT. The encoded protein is CASSNIPGTFRSNQPQHF.

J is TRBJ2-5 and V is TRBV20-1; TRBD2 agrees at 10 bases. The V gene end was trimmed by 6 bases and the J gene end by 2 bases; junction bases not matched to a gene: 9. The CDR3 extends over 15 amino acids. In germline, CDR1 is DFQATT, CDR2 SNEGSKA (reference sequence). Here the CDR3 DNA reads TGCAGTGCCCCGTTGGTAGCGGGGGGACAAGAGACCCAGTACTTC. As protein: CSAPLVAGGQETQYF.

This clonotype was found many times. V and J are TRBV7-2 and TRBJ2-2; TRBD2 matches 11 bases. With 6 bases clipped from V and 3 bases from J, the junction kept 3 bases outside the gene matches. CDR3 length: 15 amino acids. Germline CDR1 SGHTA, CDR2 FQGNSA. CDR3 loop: CASRLLAGDTGELFF. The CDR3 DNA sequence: TGTGCCAGCAGGTTACTAGCGGGGGACACCGGGGAGCTGTTTTTT.

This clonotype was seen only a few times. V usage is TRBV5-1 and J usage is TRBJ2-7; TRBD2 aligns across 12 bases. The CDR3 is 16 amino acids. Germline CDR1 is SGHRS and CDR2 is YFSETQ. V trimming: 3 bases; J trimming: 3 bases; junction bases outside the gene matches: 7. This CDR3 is CASSYSSGGAFYEQYF. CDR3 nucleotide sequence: TGCGCCAGCAGCTACTCTAGCGGGGGGGCTTTCTACGAGCAGTACTTC. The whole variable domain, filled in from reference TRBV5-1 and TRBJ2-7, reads KAGVTQTPRYLIKTRGQQVTLSCSPISGHRSVSWYQQTPGQGLQFLFEYFSETQRNKGNFPGRFSGRQFSNSRSEMNVSTLELGDSALYLCASSYSSGGAFYEQYFGPGTRLTVT.

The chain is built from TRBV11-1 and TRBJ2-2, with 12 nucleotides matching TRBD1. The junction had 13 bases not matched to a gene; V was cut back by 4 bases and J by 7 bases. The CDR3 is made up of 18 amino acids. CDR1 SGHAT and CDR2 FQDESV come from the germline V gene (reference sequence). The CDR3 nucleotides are TGTGCCAGCAGCTCGATACCGGGACAGGGGGCCTCTAACGGGGAGCTGTTTTTT. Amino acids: CASSSIPGQGASNGELFF.

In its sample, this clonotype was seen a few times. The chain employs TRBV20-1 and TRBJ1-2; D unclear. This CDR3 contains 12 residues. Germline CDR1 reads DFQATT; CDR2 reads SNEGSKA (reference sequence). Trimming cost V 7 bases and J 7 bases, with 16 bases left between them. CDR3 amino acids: CSESIPAAGYTF. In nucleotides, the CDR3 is TGCAGTGAGTCGATCCCGGCTGCTGGCTACACCTTC.

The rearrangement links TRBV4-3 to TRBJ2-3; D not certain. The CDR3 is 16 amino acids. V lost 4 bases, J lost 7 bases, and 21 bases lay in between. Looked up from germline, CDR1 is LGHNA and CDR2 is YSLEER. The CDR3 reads CASSRGDRGQGYTQYF. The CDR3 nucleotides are TGCGCCAGCAGCCGAGGCGATCGTGGCCAAGGATATACGCAGTATTTT.

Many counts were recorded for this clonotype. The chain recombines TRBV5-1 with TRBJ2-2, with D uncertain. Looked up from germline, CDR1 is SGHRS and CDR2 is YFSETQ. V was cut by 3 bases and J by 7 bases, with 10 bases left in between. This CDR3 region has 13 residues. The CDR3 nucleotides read TGCGCCAGCAGCTACACACAAAGCGGGGAGCTGTTTTTT. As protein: CASSYTQSGELFF. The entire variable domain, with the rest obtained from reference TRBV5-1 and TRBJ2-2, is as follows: KAGVTQTPRYLIKTRGQQVTLSCSPISGHRSVSWYQQTPGQGLQFLFEYFSETQRNKGNFPGRFSGRQFSNSRSEMNVSTLELGDSALYLCASSYTQSGELFFGEGSRLTVL.

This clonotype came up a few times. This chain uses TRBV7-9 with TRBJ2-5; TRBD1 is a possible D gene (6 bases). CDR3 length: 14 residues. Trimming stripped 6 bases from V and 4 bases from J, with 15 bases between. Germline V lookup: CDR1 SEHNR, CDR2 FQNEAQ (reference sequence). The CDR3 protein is CASRAQGWSETQYF. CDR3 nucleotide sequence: TGTGCCAGCAGGGCACAGGGATGGTCAGAGACCCAGTACTTC.

CDR3 in amino acids: CASGIPGAYNEQFF. DNA for the CDR3: TGTGCCAGCGGAATACCAGGGGCCTACAATGAGCAGTTCTTC. The gene calls are TRBV25-1 and TRBJ2-1, with D possibly matching TRBD1 (6 bases). Looked up from germline, CDR1 is MGHDK and CDR2 is SYGVNS. The CDR3 covers 14 residues. V lost 8 bases and J 2 bases, leaving 13 bases between the germline ends.

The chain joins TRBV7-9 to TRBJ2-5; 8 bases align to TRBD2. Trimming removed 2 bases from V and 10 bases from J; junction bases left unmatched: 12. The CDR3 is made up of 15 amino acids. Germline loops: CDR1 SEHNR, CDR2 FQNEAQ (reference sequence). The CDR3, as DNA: TGTGCCAGCAGCTTACTAGCGGGTGCCCATGGGATCCAGTACTTC. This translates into CASSLLAGAHGIQYF.

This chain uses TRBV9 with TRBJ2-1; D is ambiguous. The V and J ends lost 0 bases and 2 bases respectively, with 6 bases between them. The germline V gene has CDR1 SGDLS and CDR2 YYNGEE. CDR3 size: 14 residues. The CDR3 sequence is CASSVESAYNEQFF. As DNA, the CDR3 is TGTGCCAGCAGCGTAGAGTCAGCCTACAATGAGCAGTTCTTC.

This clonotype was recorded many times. CDR3 sequence (DNA): TGTGCCAGCAGCCAAGATTGGAGAGCGGGGGCCTACAATGAGCAGTTCTTC. This codes for CASSQDWRAGAYNEQFF. This chain uses TRBV3-1 with TRBJ2-1, with TRBD2 matching over 8 bases. With V trimmed by 0 bases and J by 2 bases, 6 bases remained unmatched. This CDR3 is 17 amino acids long. CDR1 LGHDT and CDR2 YNNKEL come from the germline V gene (reference sequence).

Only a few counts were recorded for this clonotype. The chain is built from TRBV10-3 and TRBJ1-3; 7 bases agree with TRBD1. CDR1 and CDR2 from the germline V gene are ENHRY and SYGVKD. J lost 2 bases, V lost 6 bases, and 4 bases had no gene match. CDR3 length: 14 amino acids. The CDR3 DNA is TGTGCCATCAGCGACAGGGACCCTGGAAACACCATATATTTT. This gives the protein CAISDRDPGNTIYF.

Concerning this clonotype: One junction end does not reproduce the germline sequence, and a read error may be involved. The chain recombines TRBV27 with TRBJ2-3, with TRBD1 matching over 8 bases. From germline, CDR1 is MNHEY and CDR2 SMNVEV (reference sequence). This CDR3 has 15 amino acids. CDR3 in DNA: TGTTCCAGCAGTTCCAGAACAGGGGGGACAGATACGCAGTATTTT. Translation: CSSSSRTGGTDTQYF.

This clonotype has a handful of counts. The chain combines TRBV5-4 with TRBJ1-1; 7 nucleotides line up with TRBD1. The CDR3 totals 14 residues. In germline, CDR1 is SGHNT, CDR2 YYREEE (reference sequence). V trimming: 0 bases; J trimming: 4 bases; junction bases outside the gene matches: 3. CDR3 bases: TGTGCCAGCAGCTTGGAGGGGGCGGGCACTGAAGCTTTCTTT. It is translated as CASSLEGAGTEAFF.

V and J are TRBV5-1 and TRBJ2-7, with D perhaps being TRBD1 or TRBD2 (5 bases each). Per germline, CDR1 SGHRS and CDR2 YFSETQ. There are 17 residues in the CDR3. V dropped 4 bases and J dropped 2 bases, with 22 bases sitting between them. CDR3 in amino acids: CASSLHFGTTPTYEQYF. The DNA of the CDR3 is TGCGCCAGCAGCCTCCACTTCGGGACCACCCCAACCTACGAGCAGTACTTC.

The CDR3 protein is CASSKTGQGLYEQYF. For the CDR3, the DNA is TGTGCCAGCAGCAAGACGGGACAGGGGCTCTACGAGCAGTACTTC. This chain uses TRBV13 with TRBJ2-7; 10 bases map to TRBD1. J lost 3 bases, V lost 5 bases, and 7 bases had no gene match. The germline V gene encodes CDR1 PRHDT and CDR2 FYEKMQ (reference sequence). The CDR3 runs 15 residues.

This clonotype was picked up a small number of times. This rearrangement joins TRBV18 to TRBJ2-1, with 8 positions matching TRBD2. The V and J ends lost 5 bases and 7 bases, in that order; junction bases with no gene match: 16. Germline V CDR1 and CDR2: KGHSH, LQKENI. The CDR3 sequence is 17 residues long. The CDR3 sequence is CASSTHSGAELLNEQFF. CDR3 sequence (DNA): TGTGCCAGCTCAACGCATAGCGGGGCGGAGTTATTGAATGAGCAGTTCTTC.

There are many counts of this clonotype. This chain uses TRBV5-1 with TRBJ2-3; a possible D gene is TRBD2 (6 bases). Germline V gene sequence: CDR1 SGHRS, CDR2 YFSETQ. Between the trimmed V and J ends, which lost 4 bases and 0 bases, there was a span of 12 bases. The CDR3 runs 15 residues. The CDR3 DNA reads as TGCGCCAGCAGCCTAGGGGCGGGGAGCACAGATACGCAGTATTTT. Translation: CASSLGAGSTDTQYF.

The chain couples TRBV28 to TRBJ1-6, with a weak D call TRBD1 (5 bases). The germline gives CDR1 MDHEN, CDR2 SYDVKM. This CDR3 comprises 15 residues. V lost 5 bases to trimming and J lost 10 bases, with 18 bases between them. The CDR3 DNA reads TGTGCCAGCAGTCCACTCTTGGGGGTTTCCTCACCCCTCCACTTT. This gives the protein CASSPLLGVSSPLHF.

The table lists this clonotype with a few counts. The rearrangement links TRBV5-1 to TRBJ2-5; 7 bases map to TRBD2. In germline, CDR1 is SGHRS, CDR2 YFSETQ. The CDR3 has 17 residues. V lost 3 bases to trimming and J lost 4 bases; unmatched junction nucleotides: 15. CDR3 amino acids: CASSSTISGVGRETQYF. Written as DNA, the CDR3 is TGCGCCAGCAGCTCAACCATAAGCGGGGTGGGGCGAGAGACCCAGTACTTC.

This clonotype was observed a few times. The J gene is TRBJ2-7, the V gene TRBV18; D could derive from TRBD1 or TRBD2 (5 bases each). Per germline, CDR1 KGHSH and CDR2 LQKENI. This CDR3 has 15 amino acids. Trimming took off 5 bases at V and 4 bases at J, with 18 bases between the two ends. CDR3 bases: TGTGCCAGCTCATCCACAGGAATCGGGAAGTACGAGCAGTACGTC. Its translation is CASSSTGIGKYEQYV.

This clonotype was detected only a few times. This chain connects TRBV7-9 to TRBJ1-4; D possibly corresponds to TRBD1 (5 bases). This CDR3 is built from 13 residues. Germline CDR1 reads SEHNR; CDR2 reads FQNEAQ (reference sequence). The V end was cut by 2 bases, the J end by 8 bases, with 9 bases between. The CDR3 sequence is CASSLSGGEKLFF. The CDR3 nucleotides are TGTGCCAGCAGCTTAAGCGGGGGAGAAAAACTGTTTTTT.

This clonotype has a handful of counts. The CDR3 spells CASSVAGLPGTDTQYF. CDR3 nucleotides: TGTGCCAGCAGCGTAGCGGGACTCCCCGGCACAGATACGCAGTATTTT. The rearrangement uses TRBV9 and TRBJ2-3, with D possibly TRBD2 on 6 matching bases. CDR1 and CDR2 from the germline V gene are SGDLS and YYNGEE. V was shortened by 0 bases and J by 1 base, with 12 bases between the two germline ends. The CDR3 covers 16 residues.

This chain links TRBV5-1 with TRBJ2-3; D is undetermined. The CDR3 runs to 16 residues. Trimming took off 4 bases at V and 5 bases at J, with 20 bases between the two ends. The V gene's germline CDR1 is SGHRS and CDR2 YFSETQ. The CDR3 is CASSLPAENLRDTQYF. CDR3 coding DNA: TGCGCCAGCAGCCTCCCCGCAGAGAATTTGAGAGATACGCAGTATTTT.

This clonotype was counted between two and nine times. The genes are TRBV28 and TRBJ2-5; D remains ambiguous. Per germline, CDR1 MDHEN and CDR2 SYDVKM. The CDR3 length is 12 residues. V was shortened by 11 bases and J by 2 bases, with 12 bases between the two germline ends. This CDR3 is CASWAAQETQYF. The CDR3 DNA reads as TGTGCCTCATGGGCAGCGCAAGAGACCCAGTACTTC.